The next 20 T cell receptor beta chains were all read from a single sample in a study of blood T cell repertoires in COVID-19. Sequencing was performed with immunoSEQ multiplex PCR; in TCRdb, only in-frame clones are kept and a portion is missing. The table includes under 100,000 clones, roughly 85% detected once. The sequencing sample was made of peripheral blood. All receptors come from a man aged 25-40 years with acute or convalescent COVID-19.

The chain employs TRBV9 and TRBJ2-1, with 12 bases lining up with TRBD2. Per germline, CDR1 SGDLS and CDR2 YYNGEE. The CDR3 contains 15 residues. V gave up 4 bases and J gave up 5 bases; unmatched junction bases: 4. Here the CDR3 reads CASSTGTSGHNEQFF. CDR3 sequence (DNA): TGTGCCAGCAGCACCGGGACTAGCGGGCACAATGAGCAGTTCTTC.

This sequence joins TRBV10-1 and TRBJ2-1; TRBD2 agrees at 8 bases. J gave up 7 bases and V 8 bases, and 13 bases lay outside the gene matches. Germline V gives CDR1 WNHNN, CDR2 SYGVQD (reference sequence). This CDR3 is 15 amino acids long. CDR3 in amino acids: CASGAGGAAGNEQFF. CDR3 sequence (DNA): TGCGCCAGCGGGGCGGGGGGAGCCGCGGGAAATGAGCAGTTCTTC.

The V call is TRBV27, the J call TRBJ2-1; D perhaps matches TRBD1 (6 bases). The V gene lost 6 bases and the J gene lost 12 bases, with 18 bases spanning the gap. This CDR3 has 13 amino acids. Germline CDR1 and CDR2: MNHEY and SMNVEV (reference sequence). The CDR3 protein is CASSLTQGYGQFF. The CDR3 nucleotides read TGTGCCAGCAGCCTGACCCAGGGGTATGGGCAGTTCTTC.

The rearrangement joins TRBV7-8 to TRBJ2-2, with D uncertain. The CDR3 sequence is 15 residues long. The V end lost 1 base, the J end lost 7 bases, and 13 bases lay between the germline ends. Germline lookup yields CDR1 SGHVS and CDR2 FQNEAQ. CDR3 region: CASSLGPDNHGELFF. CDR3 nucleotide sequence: TGTGCCAGCAGCTTAGGGCCAGATAATCACGGGGAGCTGTTTTTT. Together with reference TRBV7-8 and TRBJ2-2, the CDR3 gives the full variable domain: GAGVSQSPRYKVAKRGQDVALRCDPISGHVSLFWYQQALGQGPEFLTYFQNEAQLDKSGLPSDRFFAERPEGSVSTLKIQRTQQEDSAVYLCASSLGPDNHGELFFGEGSRLTVL.

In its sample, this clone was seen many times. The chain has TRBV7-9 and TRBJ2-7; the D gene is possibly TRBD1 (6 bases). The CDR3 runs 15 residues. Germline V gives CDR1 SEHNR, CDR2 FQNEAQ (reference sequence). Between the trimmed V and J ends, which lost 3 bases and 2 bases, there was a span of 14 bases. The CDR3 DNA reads TGTGCCAGCAGCTTGGATGGACAGTGGCCCTACGAGCAGTACTTC. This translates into CASSLDGQWPYEQYF.

This CDR3 is CASSYSRRGYGDTQYF. CDR3 DNA sequence: TGTGCCAGCAGTTACTCACGGCGGGGGTATGGAGATACGCAGTATTTT. This chain uses TRBV6-5 with TRBJ2-3; 7 positions agree with TRBD2. V was clipped by 0 bases and J by 5 bases; unmatched bases: 8. The CDR3 spans 16 residues. Looked up from germline, CDR1 is MNHEY and CDR2 is SVGAGI.

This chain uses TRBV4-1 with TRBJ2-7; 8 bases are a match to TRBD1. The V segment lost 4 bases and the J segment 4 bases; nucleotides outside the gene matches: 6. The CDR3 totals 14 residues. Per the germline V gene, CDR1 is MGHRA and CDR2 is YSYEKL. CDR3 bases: TGCGCCAGCAGCCCCCGGACAGGGTCTTACGAGCAGTACTTC. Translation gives CASSPRTGSYEQYF.

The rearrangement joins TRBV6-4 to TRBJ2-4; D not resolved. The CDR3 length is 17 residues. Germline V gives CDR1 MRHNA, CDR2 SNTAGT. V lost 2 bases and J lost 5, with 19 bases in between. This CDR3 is CASSDPPLGQKQNIQYF. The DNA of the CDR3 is TGTGCCAGCAGTGACCCCCCATTGGGCCAGAAACAAAACATTCAGTACTTC.

CDR3 coding DNA: TGTGCCAGCAGCACAAGCGGGAGAAAGACCCAGTACTTC. Amino acids: CASSTSGRKTQYF. The genes are TRBV7-9 and TRBJ2-5; 8 positions match TRBD2. The CDR3 runs to 13 residues. The V gene's germline CDR1 is SEHNR and CDR2 FQNEAQ (reference sequence). The J segment lost 6 bases and the V segment lost 5 bases, leaving 5 bases of the junction unmatched.

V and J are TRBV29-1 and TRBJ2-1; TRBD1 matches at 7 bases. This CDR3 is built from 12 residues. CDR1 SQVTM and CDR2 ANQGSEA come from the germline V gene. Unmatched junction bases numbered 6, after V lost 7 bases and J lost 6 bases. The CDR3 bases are TGCAGCGCATACAGGGGAAGCAATGAGCAGTTCTTC. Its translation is CSAYRGSNEQFF.

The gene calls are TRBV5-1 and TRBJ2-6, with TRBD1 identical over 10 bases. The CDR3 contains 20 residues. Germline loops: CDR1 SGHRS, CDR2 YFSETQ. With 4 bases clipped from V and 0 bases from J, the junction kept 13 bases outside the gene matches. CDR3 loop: CASSHQPDRGPSSGANVLTF. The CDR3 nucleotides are TGCGCCAGCAGCCACCAACCAGACAGGGGGCCCAGCTCTGGGGCCAACGTCCTGACTTTC.

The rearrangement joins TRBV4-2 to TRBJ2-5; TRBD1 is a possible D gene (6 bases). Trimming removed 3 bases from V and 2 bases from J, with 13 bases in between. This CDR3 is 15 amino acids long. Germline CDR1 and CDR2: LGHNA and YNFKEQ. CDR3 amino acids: CASSQARQAQETQYF. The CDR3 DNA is TGTGCCAGCAGCCAGGCCCGACAGGCACAAGAGACCCAGTACTTC.

The CDR3 here is CASSLEGAYQPQHF. The DNA of the CDR3 is TGTGCCAGCAGTTTAGAGGGGGCCTATCAGCCCCAGCATTTT. V and J are TRBV27 and TRBJ1-5; 7 bases agree with TRBD1. The V gene end was trimmed by 2 bases and the J gene end by 5 bases; junction bases not matched to a gene: 3. This CDR3 is 14 amino acids long. Per the germline V gene, CDR1 is MNHEY and CDR2 is SMNVEV (reference sequence).

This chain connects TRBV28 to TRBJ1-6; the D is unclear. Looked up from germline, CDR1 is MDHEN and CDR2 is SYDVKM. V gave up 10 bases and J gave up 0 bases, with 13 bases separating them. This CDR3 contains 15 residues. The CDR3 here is CATIGRSSYNSPLHF. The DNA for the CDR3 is TGTGCCACCATTGGAAGGAGCTCCTATAATTCACCCCTCCACTTT.

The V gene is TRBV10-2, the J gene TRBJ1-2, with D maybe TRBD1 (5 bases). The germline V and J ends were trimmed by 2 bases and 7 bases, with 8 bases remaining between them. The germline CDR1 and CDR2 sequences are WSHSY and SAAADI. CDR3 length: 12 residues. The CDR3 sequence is CASSETGLGYTF. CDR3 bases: TGCGCCAGCAGTGAGACAGGCCTTGGCTACACCTTC.

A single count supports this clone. The CDR3 here is CASSPIAGSPYNEQFF. The CDR3 DNA reads as TGTGCCAGCAGCCCGATAGCGGGAAGCCCATACAATGAGCAGTTCTTC. The chain carries TRBV11-2 and TRBJ2-1, with TRBD2 identical over 8 bases. CDR1 is SGHAT, CDR2 FQNNGV, per germline. The junction had 10 bases not matched to a gene; V was cut back by 5 bases and J by 4 bases. The CDR3 runs 16 residues. The full variable domain, with the rest looked up from reference TRBV11-2 and TRBJ2-1, is EAGVAQSPRYKIIEKRQSVAFWCNPISGHATLYWYQQILGQGPKLLIQFQNNGVVDDSQLPKDRFSAERLKGVDSTLKIQPAKLEDSAVYLCASSPIAGSPYNEQFFGPGTRLTVL.

CDR3 DNA: TGCAGCGTTGAGGGTCCTAGCGACAATGAGCAGTTCTTC. Its translation: CSVEGPSDNEQFF. The chain uses TRBV29-1 and TRBJ2-1; TRBD2 is a possible D gene (6 bases). Germline lookup yields CDR1 SQVTM and CDR2 ANQGSEA. The V and J ends lost 3 bases and 5 bases respectively, with 11 bases between them. The CDR3 extends over 13 amino acids.

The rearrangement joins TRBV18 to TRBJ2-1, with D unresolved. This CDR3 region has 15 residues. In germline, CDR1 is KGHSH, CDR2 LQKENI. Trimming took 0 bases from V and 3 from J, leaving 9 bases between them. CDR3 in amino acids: CASSPPQRNYNEQFF. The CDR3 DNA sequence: TGTGCCAGCTCACCACCCCAGCGAAACTACAATGAGCAGTTCTTC.

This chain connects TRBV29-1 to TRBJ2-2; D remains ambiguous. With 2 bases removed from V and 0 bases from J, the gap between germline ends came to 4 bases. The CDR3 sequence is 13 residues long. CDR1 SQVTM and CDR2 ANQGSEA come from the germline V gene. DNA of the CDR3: TGCAGCGTTGAACAGGCGAACACCGGGGAGCTGTTTTTT. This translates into CSVEQANTGELFF.

CDR3 bases: TGTGCCAGCGGCCGAGGCACTGAAGCTTTCTTT. Its translation is CASGRGTEAFF. The chain has TRBV6-5 and TRBJ1-1; D call uncertain. CDR1 MNHEY and CDR2 SVGAGI come from the germline V gene. The germline V and J ends were trimmed by 8 bases and 4 bases, with 8 bases remaining between them. This CDR3 has 11 residues.